These 21 T cell receptor beta chains share one sample of origin, sequenced in a study of vaccination effects on CD4 cells after COVID-19. Their antigens are not known. Method: immunoSEQ multiplex PCR; TCRdb's copy keeps in-frame clones and lacks some. The table lists 20,000 to 25,000 clones, approximately 72% of them singletons. The ViraFEST assay expanded antigen-specific CD4+ T cells with viral peptide pools before sequencing. At the end of around 11 days of culture, CD4+ T cells were isolated. Convalescent patients had PCR-confirmed SARS-CoV-2 infection between March and December 2020. The source material was CD4+ T cells from PBMCs cultured with a peptide pool, sampled before COVID-19 vaccination. The origin of the receptors is a human donor who had a prior SARS-CoV-2 infection.

The genes are TRBV18 and TRBJ2-2; D is perhaps TRBD1 (5 bases). Trimming removed 2 bases from V and 4 bases from J, with 14 bases in between. This CDR3 comprises 16 residues. Germline V gene sequence: CDR1 KGHSH, CDR2 LQKENI. CDR3 DNA: TGTGCCAGCTCACCAATGGGGCCTACGGGCACCGGGGAGCTGTTTTTT. It codes for CASSPMGPTGTGELFF.

The chain recombines TRBV6-5 with TRBJ2-7, with 7 bases matching TRBD2. V shed 6 bases, J shed 3 bases, and the junction held 5 bases outside the gene matches. The V gene's germline CDR1 is MNHEY and CDR2 SVGAGI. The CDR3 runs to 13 residues. CDR3 coding DNA: TGTGCCAGCAGCCGGACTAGTTTCTACGAGCAGTACTTC. Protein product: CASSRTSFYEQYF.

This clone has a count of ten or more. The chain employs TRBV27 and TRBJ2-5, with TRBD2 matching 11 bases. The CDR3 runs 15 residues. Trimming took 5 bases from V and 5 from J; bases not matched to a gene: 7. CDR1 and CDR2 (germline): MNHEY, SMNVEV (reference sequence). The chain's CDR3 is CASSTPSGGRETQYF. The CDR3 bases are TGTGCCAGCAGTACACCTAGCGGGGGGCGGGAGACCCAGTACTTC.

This clone was found a few times. The chain links TRBV5-4 to TRBJ2-1, with D unclear. Germline CDR1 and CDR2: SGHNT and YYREEE (reference sequence). Trimming removed 0 bases from V and 16 bases from J, with 17 bases in between. The CDR3 runs 13 residues. This CDR3 reads CASSLAGHISSFF. CDR3 DNA: TGTGCCAGCAGCTTGGCCGGCCATATCAGTTCTTTCTTC.

This clone has only a few counts. The V gene is TRBV4-2, the J gene TRBJ1-2; the D gene is possibly TRBD1 (5 bases). Germline V gene sequence: CDR1 LGHNA, CDR2 YNFKEQ. The V end lost 1 base, the J end lost 8 bases, and 11 bases lay between the germline ends. The CDR3 is 13 residues long. The CDR3 reads CASSQVLQGGYTF. DNA for the CDR3: TGTGCCAGCAGCCAAGTGCTTCAGGGAGGCTACACCTTC.

This rearrangement joins TRBV11-3 to TRBJ1-3; D is ambiguous. Germline V gene sequence: CDR1 SGHNT, CDR2 YENEEA. Trimming pared 5 bases from V and 0 bases from J, leaving 14 bases between. The CDR3 is 16 amino acids. CDR3 amino acids: CASSVYSTFSGNTIYF. CDR3 coding DNA: TGTGCCAGCAGCGTTTACTCGACCTTCTCTGGAAACACCATATATTTT.

This sequence joins TRBV11-3 and TRBJ1-1, with D uncertain. V lost 5 bases and J 8 bases, leaving 12 bases between the germline ends. This CDR3 comprises 12 residues. From germline, CDR1 is SGHNT and CDR2 YENEEA. The CDR3 loop is CASSRHEGEAFF. The CDR3 nucleotides read TGTGCCAGCAGCCGACACGAGGGCGAAGCTTTCTTT.

This sequence joins TRBV6-5 and TRBJ2-7; D unresolved. V was pared by 7 bases and J by 5 bases, with 9 bases between. The germline CDR1 and CDR2 sequences are MNHEY and SVGAGI. CDR3 length: 11 residues. CDR3 protein: CASMADNEQYF. For the CDR3, the DNA is TGTGCCAGCATGGCCGATAACGAGCAGTACTTC.

The chain uses TRBV15 and TRBJ1-2, with TRBD1 as a possible D gene (6 bases). There are 15 residues in the CDR3. Germline CDR1 reads LNHNV; CDR2 reads YYDKDF (reference sequence). The V and J ends lost 0 bases and 5 bases respectively, with 13 bases between them. As DNA, the CDR3 is TGTGCCACCAGCAGAGATGCTGGCAGGGGATATGGCTACACCTTC. Translating gives CATSRDAGRGYGYTF.

The chain couples TRBV19 to TRBJ2-2, with TRBD2 matching over 11 bases. Per germline, CDR1 LNHDA and CDR2 SQIVND (reference sequence). V lost 1 base, J lost 6 bases, and 10 bases stayed unmatched. The CDR3 loop spans 18 amino acids. CDR3 residues: CASSIGPTSGRFPGELFF. The DNA of the CDR3 is TGTGCCAGTAGTATAGGGCCAACTAGCGGGAGATTCCCCGGGGAGCTGTTTTTT.

This chain links TRBV3-1 (or the pseudogene TRBV3-2) with TRBJ1-1; TRBD1 matches at 7 bases. Unmatched junction bases numbered 4, after V lost 1 base and J lost 8 bases. This CDR3 spans 13 amino acids. Germline CDR1 LGHDT, CDR2 YNNKEL (reference sequence). In DNA form, the CDR3 reads TGTGCCAGCAGCCAAGGAGGGGGCGCGGAAGCTTTCTTT. Amino acids: CASSQGGGAEAFF.

The chain recombines TRBV7-2 with TRBJ2-5; the D gene is possibly TRBD2 (6 bases). Trimming took off 5 bases at V and 5 bases at J, with 18 bases between the two ends. The CDR3 covers 15 residues. Germline-derived CDR1 and CDR2 are SGHTA and FQGNSA. Here the CDR3 reads CASSRGTSRSETQYF. DNA of the CDR3: TGTGCCAGCAGCCGCGGGACTTCCCGGTCGGAGACCCAGTACTTC.

The chain joins TRBV11-3 to TRBJ2-5, with 8 bases that match TRBD2. Germline values: CDR1 SGHNT, CDR2 YENEEA. This CDR3 has 16 residues. Unmatched junction bases numbered 8, after V lost 0 bases and J lost 5 bases. The CDR3 DNA is TGTGCCAGCAGCTTAGACGCCGGGAGGGCCTTTGAGACCCAGTACTTC. It yields the protein CASSLDAGRAFETQYF.

The CDR3 bases are TGTGCCAGCACTCGTGATAATAGAGACTACACCTTC. Protein: CASTRDNRDYTF. This chain links TRBV3-1 (or the pseudogene TRBV3-2) with TRBJ1-2; D uncertain. The CDR3 extends over 12 amino acids. Germline-derived CDR1 and CDR2 are LGHDT and YNNKEL (reference sequence). V was clipped by 7 bases and J by 10 bases, with 16 bases between them.

The sample holds one count of this clone. J is TRBJ2-3 and V is TRBV21-1. TRBV21-1 is a known pseudogene. The length of the CDR3 is 16 residues. CDR3 residues: CASSPIQGEGTDTQYF. CDR3 DNA sequence: TGTGCCAGCTCCCCAATTCAGGGAGAAGGCACAGATACGCAGTATTTT.

This chain links TRBV30 with TRBJ1-2; 7 nucleotides align to TRBD1. Germline V lookup: CDR1 GTSNPN, CDR2 SVGIG (reference sequence). V gave up 4 bases and J gave up 2 bases; unmatched junction bases: 4. The CDR3 totals 13 residues. The CDR3 nucleotides read TGTGCCTGGAAGGGACAGTCAAACTATGGCTACACCTTC. Translating it yields CAWKGQSNYGYTF.

This rearrangement joins TRBV6-1 to TRBJ2-5; 9 positions agree with TRBD2. Trimming removed 8 bases from V and 5 bases from J; junction bases left unmatched: 3. The CDR3 has 12 residues. Germline lookup yields CDR1 MNHNS and CDR2 SASEGT. The CDR3 DNA sequence: TGTGCCAGCCGGGCGGGAGGGGAGACCCAGTACTTC. The encoded protein is CASRAGGETQYF.

This chain links TRBV12-3 or TRBV12-4 with TRBJ2-1; 7 bases are shared with TRBD1. Trimming took 8 bases from V and 8 from J; bases not matched to a gene: 9. CDR3 length: 13 amino acids. DNA of the CDR3: TGTGCCAGCTGGCGACAGGGTAGGCATGAGCAGTTCTTC. This sequence encodes CASWRQGRHEQFF.

J is TRBJ1-2 and V is TRBV2; D remains unclear. The germline V and J ends were trimmed by 7 bases and 0 bases, with 12 bases remaining between them. In germline, CDR1 is SNHLY, CDR2 FYNNEI. The CDR3 is made up of 14 amino acids. CDR3 loop: CASTLQSANYGYTF. As DNA, the CDR3 is TGTGCCAGCACCCTCCAGTCGGCTAACTATGGCTACACCTTC.

The gene calls are TRBV2 and TRBJ2-7; tentative D call: TRBD1 (6 bases). The germline V gene has CDR1 SNHLY and CDR2 FYNNEI. Between the trimmed V and J ends, which lost 8 bases and 2 bases, there was a span of 13 bases. This CDR3 comprises 13 residues. CDR3 in amino acids: CASAGRGPYEQYF. The CDR3 DNA is TGTGCCAGCGCGGGCAGGGGACCCTACGAGCAGTACTTC.

This sequence joins TRBV7-3 and TRBJ1-3; no clear D. Trimming left V 5 bases short and J 0 bases short, with 8 bases between. This CDR3 spans 14 amino acids. The V gene's germline CDR1 is SGHTA and CDR2 FQGTGA. CDR3 DNA sequence: TGTGCCAGCAGCATAGGCCCCTCTGGAAACACCATATATTTT. Amino acids: CASSIGPSGNTIYF.